The 27 T cell receptor beta chains reported below all come from one sample, sequenced in a study of neurological immune-mediated disorders. MiXCR was run by TCRdb on the 5' RACE reads, yielding one entry per CDR3 protein. The sample holds roughly 59,000 distinct CDR3 sequences, around 5.1% seen once. The sample taken for sequencing was PBMCs. The receptors derive from a human donor with multiple sclerosis. The donor label of this sample is uncertain.

This clonotype was recorded many times. The rearrangement uses TRBV18 and TRBJ1-1; D remains unclear. Looked up from germline, CDR1 is KGHSH and CDR2 is LQKENI. The CDR3 extends over 13 amino acids. Trimming took 2 bases from V and 2 from J, leaving 6 bases between them. The CDR3, as DNA: TGTGCCAGCTCACCAAGCTCTAACACTGAAGCTTTCTTT. Protein product: CASSPSSNTEAFF. The full variable domain, with the rest looked up from reference TRBV18 and TRBJ1-1, is NAGVMQNPRHLVRRRGQEARLRCSPMKGHSHVYWYRQLPEEGLKFMVYLQKENIIDESGMPKERFSAEFPKEGPSILRIQQVVRGDSAAYFCASSPSSNTEAFFGQGTRLTVV.

This clonotype was picked up many times. The chain employs TRBV9 and TRBJ1-1, with D maybe TRBD1 (6 bases). CDR3 size: 14 residues. V was trimmed by 4 bases and J by 3 bases, leaving 13 bases between them. Germline V gene sequence: CDR1 SGDLS, CDR2 YYNGEE. The CDR3 loop reads CASSPEQGYTEAFF. The CDR3 region has the DNA TGTGCCAGCAGCCCGGAACAGGGTTACACTGAAGCTTTCTTT.

V gene TRBV6-6 combines with J gene TRBJ2-3, with D hard to call. The CDR3 runs to 15 residues. Germline-derived CDR1 and CDR2 are MNHNY and SVGAGI (reference sequence). The V gene lost 5 bases and the J gene lost 2 bases, with 14 bases spanning the gap. CDR3 in amino acids: CASSPLGENTDTQYF. The CDR3 nucleotides read TGTGCCAGCAGTCCGCTAGGAGAGAACACAGATACGCAGTATTTT.

This clonotype was seen ten or more times. The chain uses TRBV15 and TRBJ2-2, with D unclear. CDR1 LNHNV and CDR2 YYDKDF come from the germline V gene (reference sequence). The V and J ends lost 5 bases and 5 bases respectively, with 12 bases between them. CDR3 length equals 14 residues. The DNA for the CDR3 is TGTGCCACCAGCCCGGACCCCGGGACCGGGGAGCTGTTTTTT. It encodes CATSPDPGTGELFF.

This clonotype was seen ten or more times. The V gene is TRBV6-6, the J gene TRBJ1-4, with 8 bases identical to TRBD1. The CDR3 extends over 15 amino acids. V gave up 4 bases and J gave up 6 bases; unmatched junction bases: 7. Germline CDR1 is MNHNY and CDR2 is SVGAGI (reference sequence). In nucleotides, the CDR3 is TGTGCCAGCAGTTCCAACGACAGGGGCCATGAAAAACTGTTTTTT. It specifies CASSSNDRGHEKLFF.

This clonotype was seen repeatedly, ten times or more. The rearrangement uses TRBV20-1 and TRBJ2-1, with 14 positions matching TRBD2. With V trimmed by 6 bases and J by 2 bases, 9 bases remained unmatched. The CDR3 has 17 amino acids. Germline V lookup: CDR1 DFQATT, CDR2 SNEGSKA (reference sequence). CDR3 amino acids: CSASGLAGGHPYNEQFF. DNA for the CDR3: TGCAGTGCATCCGGACTAGCGGGGGGCCACCCCTACAATGAGCAGTTCTTC.

This clonotype was seen many times. This rearrangement joins TRBV5-6 to TRBJ2-3, with a possible D match to TRBD1 (6 bases). V was clipped by 0 bases and J by 5 bases, with 7 bases between them. This CDR3 spans 13 amino acids. Germline loops: CDR1 SGHDT, CDR2 YYEEEE. CDR3 protein: CASSLEDRDTQYF. The CDR3 DNA reads TGTGCCAGCAGCTTGGAGGACAGAGATACGCAGTATTTT.

This clonotype came up many times. Here the CDR3 DNA reads TGTGCCATCAGTGAGTCGAGGACAGCCTACGAGCAGTACTTC. It yields the protein CAISESRTAYEQYF. The chain has TRBV10-3 and TRBJ2-7; a weak D match, TRBD1 (6 bases). Trimming left V 0 bases short and J 2 bases short, with 8 bases between. Germline V gene lookup returns CDR1 ENHRY and CDR2 SYGVKD. This CDR3 comprises 14 residues.

In this sample, this clonotype turned up many times. The chain is built from TRBV5-1 and TRBJ2-7; D is ambiguous. The CDR3 is 14 amino acids. Trimming pared 0 bases from V and 2 bases from J, leaving 9 bases between. Germline V CDR1 and CDR2: SGHRS, YFSETQ. The CDR3 DNA sequence: TGCGCCAGCAGCTTGGGGAATTACGCCTACGAGCAGTACTTC. Translating it yields CASSLGNYAYEQYF.

This clonotype showed up many times. J is TRBJ1-2 and V is TRBV5-1, with 9 bases that match TRBD1. The CDR3 extends over 14 amino acids. Looked up from germline, CDR1 is SGHRS and CDR2 is YFSETQ. Unmatched junction bases numbered 6, after V lost 5 bases and J lost 4 bases. The CDR3 DNA follows: TGCGCCAGCAGTCCGGGACAGGGAGGCTATGGCTACACCTTC. Protein sequence: CASSPGQGGYGYTF.

The sample holds many counts of this clonotype. The chain links TRBV5-1 to TRBJ2-6; D is ambiguous. V lost 4 bases and J 4 bases, leaving 12 bases between the germline ends. Germline V CDR1 and CDR2: SGHRS, YFSETQ. CDR3 length: 15 amino acids. CDR3 protein: CASSPGSAGANVLTF. The CDR3 nucleotides read TGCGCCAGCAGCCCCGGTAGTGCGGGGGCCAACGTCCTGACTTTC.

The sample holds many counts of this clonotype. The CDR3 nucleotides read TGTGCCACCAGCCCAAGGAATTGGGCAGACAAGTATGGCTACACCTTC. As protein: CATSPRNWADKYGYTF. The chain recombines TRBV15 with TRBJ1-2, with D hard to call. The CDR3 runs 16 residues. CDR1 is LNHNV, CDR2 YYDKDF, per germline (reference sequence). V lost 5 bases and J 5 bases, leaving 21 bases between the germline ends.

This clonotype showed up many times. The rearrangement uses TRBV20-1 and TRBJ1-6; no definite D call. The germline V gene encodes CDR1 DFQATT and CDR2 SNEGSKA (reference sequence). Between the trimmed V and J ends, which lost 5 bases and 9 bases, there was a span of 17 bases. This CDR3 region has 14 residues. The CDR3 region has the DNA TGCAGTGCTGGTCGGGTTCCCGGTGGTTCACCCCTCCACTTT. This encodes CSAGRVPGGSPLHF.

The V gene is TRBV9, the J gene TRBJ1-4; the D gene is possibly TRBD1 (5 bases). Germline loops: CDR1 SGDLS, CDR2 YYNGEE. V lost 7 bases and J 6 bases, leaving 16 bases between the germline ends. This CDR3 contains 14 residues. The CDR3 here is CASSQGGTDEKLFF. The CDR3 bases are TGTGCCAGCTCCCAGGGCGGTACCGATGAAAAACTGTTTTTT. The whole variable domain, remainder taken from reference TRBV9 and TRBJ1-4, is DSGVTQTPKHLITATGQRVTLRCSPRSGDLSVYWYQQSLDQGLQFLIQYYNGEERAKGNILERFSAQQFPDLHSELNLSSLELGDSALYFCASSQGGTDEKLFFGSGTQLSVL.

This clonotype was counted many times. The rearrangement links TRBV4-2 to TRBJ1-5, with D tentatively TRBD1 (5 bases). Germline assignment: CDR1 LGHNA and CDR2 YNFKEQ. V was cut by 1 base and J by 0 bases, with 13 bases left in between. The CDR3 contains 17 residues. CDR3 bases: TGTGCCAGCAGCCAAGGGCCCAGGGCTAATAGCAATCAGCCCCAGCATTTT. It translates to CASSQGPRANSNQPQHF.

This clonotype has at least ten counts. The chain combines TRBV11-2 with TRBJ2-4; 7 nucleotides agree with TRBD2. The junction had 13 bases not matched to a gene; V was cut back by 5 bases and J by 9 bases. The CDR3 sequence is 15 residues long. Per germline, CDR1 SGHAT and CDR2 FQNNGV. The CDR3 sequence is CASSPRVGGYGIQYF. The CDR3 region has the DNA TGTGCCAGCAGCCCCCGGGTGGGAGGGTACGGCATTCAGTACTTC.

This clonotype was counted at least ten times. V usage is TRBV20-1 and J usage is TRBJ1-4, with 10 positions matching TRBD1. V lost 0 bases and J lost 4; bases outside the gene matches: 2. This CDR3 region has 15 residues. Germline V gives CDR1 DFQATT, CDR2 SNEGSKA (reference sequence). CDR3 nucleotides: TGCAGTGCTAGAGAGTGGGACAGGGGTAATGAAAAACTGTTTTTT. Its protein is CSAREWDRGNEKLFF.

V is TRBV10-3 and J is TRBJ2-2, with 8 bases fitting TRBD1. Trimming cost V 2 bases and J 0 bases; bases outside gene matches: 2. This CDR3 contains 16 residues. Germline assignment: CDR1 ENHRY and CDR2 SYGVKD. The CDR3, as DNA: TGTGCCATCAGTGAGCGACAGGGGACGAACACCGGGGAGCTGTTTTTT. It codes for CAISERQGTNTGELFF.

This clonotype was detected ten times or more. The chain employs TRBV9 and TRBJ2-3; TRBD1 matches at 10 bases. CDR1 and CDR2 from the germline V gene are SGDLS and YYNGEE. The CDR3 loop spans 13 amino acids. V trimming: 7 bases; J trimming: 2 bases; junction bases outside the gene matches: 1. The CDR3 loop is CASGTGVTDTQYF. CDR3 DNA sequence: TGTGCCAGCGGGACAGGGGTCACAGATACGCAGTATTTT.

This clonotype was counted at least ten times. This sequence joins TRBV20-1 and TRBJ2-7; TRBD1 matches 9 bases. Per the germline V gene, CDR1 is DFQATT and CDR2 is SNEGSKA (reference sequence). V was clipped by 3 bases and J by 3 bases; unmatched bases: 6. The CDR3 sequence is 14 residues long. The CDR3 reads CSARGDRVYYEQYF. The CDR3 DNA sequence: TGCAGTGCTAGGGGGGACAGGGTCTACTACGAGCAGTACTTC.

Ten or more counts support this clonotype. The V call is TRBV28, the J call TRBJ2-1; D is unclear. The V gene's germline CDR1 is MDHEN and CDR2 SYDVKM. The V end lost 7 bases, the J end lost 3 bases, and 16 bases lay between the germline ends. The CDR3 consists of 15 residues. CDR3 in amino acids: CASNEQLFNYNEQFF. Here the CDR3 DNA reads TGTGCCAGCAATGAACAACTGTTTAACTACAATGAGCAGTTCTTC.

The sample holds many counts of this clonotype. The chain recombines TRBV13 with TRBJ1-4; D remains ambiguous. The germline gives CDR1 PRHDT, CDR2 FYEKMQ (reference sequence). Trimming removed 3 bases from V and 8 bases from J, with 13 bases in between. The CDR3 contains 14 residues. DNA for the CDR3: TGTGCCAGCAGCTTTGGGCCGACCGAGGAAAAACTGTTTTTT. Residues: CASSFGPTEEKLFF. Full variable domain (rest looked up from reference TRBV13 and TRBJ1-4): AAGVIQSPRHLIKEKRETATLKCYPIPRHDTVYWYQQGPGQDPQFLISFYEKMQSDKGSIPDRFSAQQFSDYHSELNMSSLELGDSALYFCASSFGPTEEKLFFGSGTQLSVL.

This clonotype was seen many times. The rearrangement links TRBV3-1 to TRBJ2-7; D is unclear. The germline V gene encodes CDR1 LGHDT and CDR2 YNNKEL (reference sequence). Trimming removed 2 bases from V and 0 bases from J, with 11 bases in between. This CDR3 has 15 residues. The chain's CDR3 is CASSQQILNSYEQYF. The CDR3 nucleotides are TGTGCCAGCAGCCAACAGATCCTCAACTCCTACGAGCAGTACTTC.

This clonotype was detected only a few times. The rearrangement uses TRBV20-1 and TRBJ1-1; tentatively, D is TRBD1 (5 bases). V lost 3 bases, J lost 7 bases, and 15 bases lay in between. The CDR3 runs to 13 residues. Germline assignment: CDR1 DFQATT and CDR2 SNEGSKA (reference sequence). CDR3 DNA: TGCAGTGCTAGTCAAGGGGCGCAAAGTGAAGCTTTCTTT. Translating it yields CSASQGAQSEAFF.

This clonotype was recorded at least ten times. The chain is built from TRBV4-1 and TRBJ2-1, with D unclear. The CDR3 has 16 amino acids. Germline loops: CDR1 MGHRA, CDR2 YSYEKL. Trimming took 4 bases from V and 1 from J, leaving 14 bases between them. The DNA for the CDR3 is TGCGCCAGCAGCCCCGGATGGGAAAGATCCTACAATGAGCAGTTCTTC. It is translated as CASSPGWERSYNEQFF.

This clonotype has ten or more counts. V gene TRBV7-2 combines with J gene TRBJ2-3; 10 positions match TRBD2. The trim removed 4 bases at V and 4 bases at J, leaving 8 bases unmatched. This CDR3 region has 16 residues. Germline CDR1 SGHTA, CDR2 FQGNSA. In nucleotides, the CDR3 is TGTGCCAGCAGCTCCCGGAGAGCGGGGGGGCCAGATACGCAGTATTTT. Amino acid sequence: CASSSRRAGGPDTQYF. Together with reference TRBV7-2 and TRBJ2-3, the CDR3 gives the full variable domain: GAGVSQSPSNKVTEKGKDVELRCDPISGHTALYWYRQSLGQGLEFLIYFQGNSAPDKSGLPSDRFSAERTGGSVSTLTIQRTQQEDSAVYLCASSSRRAGGPDTQYFGPGTRLTVL.

This clonotype was counted at least ten times. This chain links TRBV5-1 with TRBJ2-7, with D unresolved. V was pared by 0 bases and J by 0 bases, with 16 bases between. From germline, CDR1 is SGHRS and CDR2 YFSETQ. There are 17 residues in the CDR3. The DNA of the CDR3 is TGCGCCAGCAGCTTGGGGTTTCTGGTAAGGAGCTCCTACGAGCAGTACTTC. Encoded protein: CASSLGFLVRSSYEQYF. Looking up the rest from reference TRBV5-1 and TRBJ2-7 gives the full variable domain: KAGVTQTPRYLIKTRGQQVTLSCSPISGHRSVSWYQQTPGQGLQFLFEYFSETQRNKGNFPGRFSGRQFSNSRSEMNVSTLELGDSALYLCASSLGFLVRSSYEQYFGPGTRLTVT.